This entry features one TCR beta chain sequence. Here immunoSEQ multiplex PCR was the method, and the copy in TCRdb shows in-frame clones only, minus some. The data show about 1,500,000 clones, with roughly 96% seen just once and approximately 1.1% held by the top ten. These data come from a study of shared clonotypes between healthy human individuals. The clonotype comes from a man in his thirties or forties in good health. Material for sequencing was naive CD4+ T cells sorted from blood. Subset noted: CD45RA+ positively selected.

In nucleotides, the CDR3 is TGTGCCAGCAGCTCTCAGGGTCCTATTTTCGGCTACGAGCAGTACTTC. It specifies CASSSQGPIFGYEQYF. The chain joins TRBV2 to TRBJ2-7; a weak D match, TRBD1 (5 bases). The V end lost 6 bases, the J end lost 3 bases, and 21 bases lay between the germline ends. CDR1 is SNHLY and CDR2 is FYNNEI in the germline V gene. The CDR3 is made up of 16 amino acids.